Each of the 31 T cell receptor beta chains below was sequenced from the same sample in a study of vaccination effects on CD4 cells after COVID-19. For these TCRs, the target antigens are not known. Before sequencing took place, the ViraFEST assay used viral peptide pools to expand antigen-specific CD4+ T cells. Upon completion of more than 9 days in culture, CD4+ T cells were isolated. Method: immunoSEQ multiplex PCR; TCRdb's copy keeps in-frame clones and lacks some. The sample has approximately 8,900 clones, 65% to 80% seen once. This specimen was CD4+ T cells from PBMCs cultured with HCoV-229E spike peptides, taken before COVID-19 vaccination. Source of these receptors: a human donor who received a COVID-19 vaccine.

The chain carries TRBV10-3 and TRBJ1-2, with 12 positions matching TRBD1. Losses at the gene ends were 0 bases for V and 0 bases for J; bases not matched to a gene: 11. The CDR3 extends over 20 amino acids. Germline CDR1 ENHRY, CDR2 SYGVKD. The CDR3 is CAISESLLKGQGAANYGYTF. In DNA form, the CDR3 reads TGTGCCATCAGTGAGTCGTTATTGAAGGGACAGGGGGCAGCTAACTATGGCTACACCTTC.

The chain's CDR3 is CASQAETLYNEQFF. DNA for the CDR3: TGTGCCAGCCAAGCAGAGACCCTTTACAATGAGCAGTTCTTC. The genes are TRBV7-9 and TRBJ2-1; no clear D gene. V lost 8 bases to trimming and J lost 4 bases, with 15 bases between them. Per the germline V gene, CDR1 is SEHNR and CDR2 is FQNEAQ (reference sequence). The CDR3 contains 14 residues.

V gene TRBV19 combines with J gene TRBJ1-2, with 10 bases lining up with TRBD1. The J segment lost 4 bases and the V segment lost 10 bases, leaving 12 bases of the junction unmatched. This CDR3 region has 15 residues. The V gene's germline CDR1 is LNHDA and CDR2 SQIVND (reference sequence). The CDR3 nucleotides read TGTGCCACAACCCCCGGGACAGGGGAAGGCTATGGCTACACCTTC. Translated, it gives CATTPGTGEGYGYTF.

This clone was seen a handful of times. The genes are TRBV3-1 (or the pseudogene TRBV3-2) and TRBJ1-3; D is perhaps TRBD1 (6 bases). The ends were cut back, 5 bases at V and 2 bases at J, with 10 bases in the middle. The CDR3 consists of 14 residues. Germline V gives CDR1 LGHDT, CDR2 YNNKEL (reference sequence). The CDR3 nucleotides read TGTGCCAGCAGCTTACAGGGTGCTGGAAACACCATATATTTT. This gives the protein CASSLQGAGNTIYF.

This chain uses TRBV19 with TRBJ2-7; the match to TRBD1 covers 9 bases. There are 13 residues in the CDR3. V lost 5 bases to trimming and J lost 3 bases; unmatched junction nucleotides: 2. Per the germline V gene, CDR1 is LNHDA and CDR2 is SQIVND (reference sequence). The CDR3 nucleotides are TGTGCCAGTAGTCGGGGACAGGGCTACGAGCAGTACTTC. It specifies CASSRGQGYEQYF.

CDR3: CSASSYNEQFF. Here the CDR3 DNA reads TGCAGTGCTAGCTCTTACAATGAGCAGTTCTTC. V is TRBV20-1 and J is TRBJ2-1; no definite D call. CDR3 length: 11 amino acids. Between the trimmed V and J ends, which lost 3 bases and 4 bases, there was a span of 4 bases. Germline-derived CDR1 and CDR2 are DFQATT and SNEGSKA (reference sequence).

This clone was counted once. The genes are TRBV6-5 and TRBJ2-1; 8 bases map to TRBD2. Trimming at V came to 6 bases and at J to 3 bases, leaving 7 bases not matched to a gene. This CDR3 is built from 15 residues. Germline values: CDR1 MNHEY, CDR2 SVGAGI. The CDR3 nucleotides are TGTGCCAGCAGGAGGAGCGGGGGCCGCTACAATGAGCAGTTCTTC. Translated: CASRRSGGRYNEQFF.

CDR3 residues: CASSQTGGNQPQHF. As DNA, the CDR3 is TGTGCCAGCAGTCAAACGGGGGGCAATCAGCCCCAGCATTTT. The chain recombines TRBV2 with TRBJ1-5; tentatively, D is TRBD1 (5 bases). This CDR3 spans 14 amino acids. V was cut by 5 bases and J by 2 bases, with 10 bases left in between. CDR1 and CDR2 (germline): SNHLY, FYNNEI.

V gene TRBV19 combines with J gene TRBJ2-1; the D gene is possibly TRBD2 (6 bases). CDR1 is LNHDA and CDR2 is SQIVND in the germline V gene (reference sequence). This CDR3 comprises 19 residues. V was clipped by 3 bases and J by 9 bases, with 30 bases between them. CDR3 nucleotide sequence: TGTGCCAGTAGTATGGGGATTGCGCGGGATTTTGTTCGTGGAGGTGAGCAGTTCTTC. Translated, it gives CASSMGIARDFVRGGEQFF.

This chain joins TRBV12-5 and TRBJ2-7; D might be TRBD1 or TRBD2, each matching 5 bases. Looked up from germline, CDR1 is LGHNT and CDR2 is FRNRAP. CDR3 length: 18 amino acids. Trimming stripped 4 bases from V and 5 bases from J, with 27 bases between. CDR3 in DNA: TGTGCTAGTGGTTGGGGGTATCAAGGGGCCGGCCTTGGGGACGAGCAGTACTTC. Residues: CASGWGYQGAGLGDEQYF.

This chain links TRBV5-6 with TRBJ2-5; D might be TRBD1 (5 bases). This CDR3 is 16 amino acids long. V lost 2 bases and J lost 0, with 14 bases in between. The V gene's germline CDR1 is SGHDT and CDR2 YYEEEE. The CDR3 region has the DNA TGTGCCAGCAGCTTATTTAGAAGGGGCTACCAAGAGACCCAGTACTTC. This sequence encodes CASSLFRRGYQETQYF.

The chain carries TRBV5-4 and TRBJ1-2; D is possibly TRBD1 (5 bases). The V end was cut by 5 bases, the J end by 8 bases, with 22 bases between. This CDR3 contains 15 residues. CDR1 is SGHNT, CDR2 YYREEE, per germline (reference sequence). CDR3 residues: CASRAGSEMYRGYTF. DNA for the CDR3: TGTGCCAGCAGGGCAGGGTCGGAGATGTATAGGGGCTACACCTTC.

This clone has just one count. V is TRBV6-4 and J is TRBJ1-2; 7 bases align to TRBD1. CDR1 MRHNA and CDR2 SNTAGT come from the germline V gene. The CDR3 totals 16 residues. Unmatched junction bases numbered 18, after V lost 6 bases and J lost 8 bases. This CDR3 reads CASRNTGDNLAGGYTF. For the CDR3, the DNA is TGTGCCAGCAGGAATACAGGGGATAATTTAGCGGGAGGCTACACCTTC.

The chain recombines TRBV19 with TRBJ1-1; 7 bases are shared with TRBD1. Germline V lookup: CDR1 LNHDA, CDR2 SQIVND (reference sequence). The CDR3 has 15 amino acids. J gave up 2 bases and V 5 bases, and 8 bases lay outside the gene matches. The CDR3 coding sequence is TGTGCCAGTAGTGTTTACAGGGGAATTAACACTGAAGCTTTCTTT. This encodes CASSVYRGINTEAFF.

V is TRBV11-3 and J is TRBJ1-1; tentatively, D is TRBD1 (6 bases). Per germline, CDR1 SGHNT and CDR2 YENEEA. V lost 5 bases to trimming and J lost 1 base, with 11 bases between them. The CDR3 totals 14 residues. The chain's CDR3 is CASSEGHPNTEAFF. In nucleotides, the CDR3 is TGTGCCAGCAGCGAGGGACACCCGAACACTGAAGCTTTCTTT.

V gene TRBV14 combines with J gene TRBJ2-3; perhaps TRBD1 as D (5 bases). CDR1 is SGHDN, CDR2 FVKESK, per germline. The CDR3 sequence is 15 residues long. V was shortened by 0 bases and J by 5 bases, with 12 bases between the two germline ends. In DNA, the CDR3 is TGTGCCAGCAGCCAAGAAGGGTGGGGCGGAGATACGCAGTATTTT. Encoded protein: CASSQEGWGGDTQYF.

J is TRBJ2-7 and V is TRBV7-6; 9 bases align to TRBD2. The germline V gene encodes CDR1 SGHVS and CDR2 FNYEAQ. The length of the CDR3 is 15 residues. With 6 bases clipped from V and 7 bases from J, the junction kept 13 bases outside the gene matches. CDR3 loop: CASRPVGTSMWEQYF. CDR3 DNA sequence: TGTGCCAGCAGACCCGTCGGGACTAGCATGTGGGAGCAGTACTTC.

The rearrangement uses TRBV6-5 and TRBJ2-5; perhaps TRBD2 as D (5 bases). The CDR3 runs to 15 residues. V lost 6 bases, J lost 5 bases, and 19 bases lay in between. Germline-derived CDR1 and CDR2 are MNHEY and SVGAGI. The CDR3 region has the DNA TGTGCCAGCAGAGTTACGACTGGGAGTCGGGAGACCCAGTACTTC. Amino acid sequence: CASRVTTGSRETQYF.

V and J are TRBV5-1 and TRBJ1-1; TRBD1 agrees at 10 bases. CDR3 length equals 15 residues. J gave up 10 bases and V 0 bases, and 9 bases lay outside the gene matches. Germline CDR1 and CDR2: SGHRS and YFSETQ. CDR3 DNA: TGCGCCAGCAGCTTGGGACAGGGGGCTTCTGGTGGAGCTTTCTTT. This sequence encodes CASSLGQGASGGAFF.

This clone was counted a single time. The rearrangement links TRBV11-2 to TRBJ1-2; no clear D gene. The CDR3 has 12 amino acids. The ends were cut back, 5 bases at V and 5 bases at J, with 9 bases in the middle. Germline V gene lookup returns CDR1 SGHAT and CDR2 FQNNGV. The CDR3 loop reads CASSAYEYGYTF. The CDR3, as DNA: TGTGCCAGCAGCGCTTATGAGTATGGCTACACCTTC.

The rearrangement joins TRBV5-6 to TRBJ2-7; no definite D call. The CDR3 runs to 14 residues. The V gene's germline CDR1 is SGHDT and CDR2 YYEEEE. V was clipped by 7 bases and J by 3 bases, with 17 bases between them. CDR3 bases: TGTGCCAGCGCCCCCTGGCCAGCTGACTACGAGCAGTACTTC. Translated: CASAPWPADYEQYF. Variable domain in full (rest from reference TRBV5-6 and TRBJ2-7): DAGVTQSPTHLIKTRGQQVTLRCSPKSGHDTVSWYQQALGQGPQFIFQYYEEEERQRGNFPDRFSGHQFPNYSSELNVNALLLGDSALYLCASAPWPADYEQYFGPGTRLTVT.

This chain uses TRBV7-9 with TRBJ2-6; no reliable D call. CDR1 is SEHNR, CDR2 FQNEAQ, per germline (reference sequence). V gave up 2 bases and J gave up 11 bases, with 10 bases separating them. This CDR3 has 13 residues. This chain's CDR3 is CASSLNGFDVLTF. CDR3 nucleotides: TGTGCCAGCAGCTTAAATGGTTTTGACGTCCTGACTTTC.

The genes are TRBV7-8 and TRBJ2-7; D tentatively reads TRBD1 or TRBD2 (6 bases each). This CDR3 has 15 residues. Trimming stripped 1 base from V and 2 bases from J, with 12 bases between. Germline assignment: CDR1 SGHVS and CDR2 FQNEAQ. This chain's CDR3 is CASSLDRGRPYEQYF. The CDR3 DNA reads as TGTGCCAGCAGCTTAGATAGGGGGAGGCCCTACGAGCAGTACTTC.

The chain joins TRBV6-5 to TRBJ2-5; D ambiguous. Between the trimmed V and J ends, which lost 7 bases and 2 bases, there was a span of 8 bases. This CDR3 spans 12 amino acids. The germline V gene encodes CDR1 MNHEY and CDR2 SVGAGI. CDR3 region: CASISPQETQYF. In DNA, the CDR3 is TGTGCCAGCATATCCCCTCAAGAGACCCAGTACTTC.

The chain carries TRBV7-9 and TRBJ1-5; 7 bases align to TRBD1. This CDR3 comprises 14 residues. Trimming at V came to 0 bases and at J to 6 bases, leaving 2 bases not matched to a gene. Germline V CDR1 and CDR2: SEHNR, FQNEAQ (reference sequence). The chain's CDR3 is CASSLAGGIQPQHF. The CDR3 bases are TGTGCCAGCAGCTTAGCAGGGGGCATTCAGCCCCAGCATTTT.

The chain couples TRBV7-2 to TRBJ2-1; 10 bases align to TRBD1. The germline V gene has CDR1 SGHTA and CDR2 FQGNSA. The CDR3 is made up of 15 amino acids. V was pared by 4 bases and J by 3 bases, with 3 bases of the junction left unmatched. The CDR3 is CASSSGQGYYNEQFF. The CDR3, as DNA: TGTGCCAGCAGCTCGGGACAGGGGTACTACAATGAGCAGTTCTTC.

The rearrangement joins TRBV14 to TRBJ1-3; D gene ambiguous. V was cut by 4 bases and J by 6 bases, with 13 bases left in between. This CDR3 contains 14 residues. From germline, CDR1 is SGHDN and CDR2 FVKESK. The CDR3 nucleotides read TGTGCCAGCAGCCCGGGCCTCGGCACAAACACCATATATTTT. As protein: CASSPGLGTNTIYF.

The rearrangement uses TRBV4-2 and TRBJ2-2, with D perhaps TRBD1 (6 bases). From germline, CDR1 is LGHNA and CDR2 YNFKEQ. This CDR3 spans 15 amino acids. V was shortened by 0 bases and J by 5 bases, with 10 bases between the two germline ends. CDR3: CASSQEGGRTGELFF. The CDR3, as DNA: TGTGCCAGCAGCCAAGAAGGGGGACGGACCGGGGAGCTGTTTTTT.

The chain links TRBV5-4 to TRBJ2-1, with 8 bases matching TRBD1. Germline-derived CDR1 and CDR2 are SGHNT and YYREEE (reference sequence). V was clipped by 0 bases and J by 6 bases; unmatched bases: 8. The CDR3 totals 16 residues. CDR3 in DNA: TGTGCCAGCAGCTTGGATCTCAGGGGGCGCGGCAATGAGCAGTTCTTC. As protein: CASSLDLRGRGNEQFF.

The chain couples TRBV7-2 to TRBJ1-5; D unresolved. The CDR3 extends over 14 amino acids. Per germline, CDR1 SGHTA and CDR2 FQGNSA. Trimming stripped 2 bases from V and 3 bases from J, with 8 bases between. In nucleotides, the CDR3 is TGTGCCAGCAGCTTATTCTACGACAATCAGCCCCAGCATTTT. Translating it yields CASSLFYDNQPQHF.

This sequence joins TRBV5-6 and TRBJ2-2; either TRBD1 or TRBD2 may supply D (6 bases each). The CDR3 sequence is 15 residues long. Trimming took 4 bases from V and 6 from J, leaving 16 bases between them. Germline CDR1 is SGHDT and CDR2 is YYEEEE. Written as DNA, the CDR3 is TGTGCCAGCAGCCTAGGAGGGGGTGAGGCCGGGGAGCTGTTTTTT. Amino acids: CASSLGGGEAGELFF.